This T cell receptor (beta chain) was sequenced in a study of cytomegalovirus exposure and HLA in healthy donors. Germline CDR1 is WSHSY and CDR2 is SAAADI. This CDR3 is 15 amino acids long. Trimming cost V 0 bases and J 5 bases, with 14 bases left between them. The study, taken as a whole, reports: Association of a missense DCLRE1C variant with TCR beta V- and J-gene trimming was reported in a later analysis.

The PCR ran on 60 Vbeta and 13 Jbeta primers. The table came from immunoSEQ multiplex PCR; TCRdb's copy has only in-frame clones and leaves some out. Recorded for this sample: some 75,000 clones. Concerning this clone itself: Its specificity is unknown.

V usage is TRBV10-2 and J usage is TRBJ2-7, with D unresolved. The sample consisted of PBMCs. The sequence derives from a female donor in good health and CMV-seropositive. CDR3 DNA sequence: TGCGCCAGCAGTGAGTCTGGCGGCTCTCCTAACGAGCAGTACTTC. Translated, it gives CASSESGGSPNEQYF.